The 5 T cell receptor beta chains presented below share a single source sample, sequenced in a study of CD8 T cells in Susac syndrome. RNA, at 0.5 to 1 ug, was reverse transcribed with random hexamers. TCRdb re-derived calls from the immunoSEQ multiplex PCR reads in MiXCR, one entry per CDR3 protein. The table lists a few hundred thousand distinct CDR3 sequences, around 90% of them singletons, with about 0.12% in the top ten. Input material: CD8+ T cells from PBMCs. The receptors come from a human donor with multiple sclerosis.

The CDR3 DNA reads as TGTGCCAGCAGTCCCGGGACTAGCGGGGTATACGAGCAGTACTTC. The encoded protein is CASSPGTSGVYEQYF. The chain recombines TRBV6-2 or TRBV6-3 with TRBJ2-7; 13 bases agree with TRBD2. The J segment lost 4 bases and the V segment lost 5 bases, leaving 5 bases of the junction unmatched. Germline V lookup: CDR1 MNHEY, CDR2 SVGEGT. This CDR3 spans 15 amino acids.

V usage is TRBV4-2 and J usage is TRBJ1-1; tentatively, D is TRBD1 (5 bases). Deletions cut 5 bases from V and 6 bases from J, with 16 bases between. This CDR3 spans 14 amino acids. Germline V gene lookup returns CDR1 LGHNA and CDR2 YNFKEQ. The DNA of the CDR3 is TGTGCCAGCAGCTCACGCTTCGGGGGGGCTGAAGCTTTCTTT. It encodes CASSSRFGGAEAFF.

V is TRBV7-9 and J is TRBJ1-2; the D is unclear. The germline CDR1 and CDR2 sequences are SEHNR and FQNEAQ (reference sequence). The CDR3 sequence is 13 residues long. V was cut by 1 base and J by 6 bases, with 9 bases left in between. The CDR3 region is CASSLGWRDGYTF. The CDR3 DNA sequence: TGTGCCAGCAGCTTAGGGTGGCGAGATGGCTACACCTTC. Full variable domain (remainder filled in from reference TRBV7-9 and TRBJ1-2): DTGVSQNPRHKITKRGQNVTFRCDPISEHNRLYWYRQTLGQGPEFLTYFQNEAQLEKSRLLSDRFSAERPKGSFSTLEIQRTEQGDSAMYLCASSLGWRDGYTFGSGTRLTVV.

The genes are TRBV7-9 and TRBJ2-2; no clear D. Germline V gene data show CDR1 as SEHNR and CDR2 as FQNEAQ (reference sequence). Trimming left V 9 bases short and J 6 bases short, with 11 bases between. This CDR3 is 12 amino acids long. CDR3 loop: CASDNSPGELFF. The DNA of the CDR3 is TGTGCCAGTGACAATTCACCCGGGGAGCTGTTTTTT.

The V and J genes are TRBV6-5 and TRBJ1-1; the D gene is possibly TRBD1 (5 bases). There are 14 residues in the CDR3. Germline lookup yields CDR1 MNHEY and CDR2 SVGAGI. Between the trimmed V and J ends, which lost 7 bases and 0 bases, there was a span of 12 bases. The DNA of the CDR3 is TGTGCCAGCACCCCGGGGGGGATGAACACTGAAGCTTTCTTT. Translated: CASTPGGMNTEAFF.